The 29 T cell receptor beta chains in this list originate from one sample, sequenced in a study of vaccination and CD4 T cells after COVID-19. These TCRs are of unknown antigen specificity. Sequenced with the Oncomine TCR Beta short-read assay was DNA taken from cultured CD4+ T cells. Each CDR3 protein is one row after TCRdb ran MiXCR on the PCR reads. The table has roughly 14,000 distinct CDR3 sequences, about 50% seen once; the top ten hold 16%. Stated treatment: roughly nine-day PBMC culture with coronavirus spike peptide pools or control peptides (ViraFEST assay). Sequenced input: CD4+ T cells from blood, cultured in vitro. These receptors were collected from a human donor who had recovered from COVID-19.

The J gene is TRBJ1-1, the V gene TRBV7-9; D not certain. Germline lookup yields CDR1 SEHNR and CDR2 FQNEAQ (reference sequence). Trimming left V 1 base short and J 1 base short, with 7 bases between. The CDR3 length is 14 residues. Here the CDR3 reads CASSLGTENTEAFF. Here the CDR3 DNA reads TGTGCCAGCAGCTTAGGGACGGAGAACACTGAAGCTTTCTTT.

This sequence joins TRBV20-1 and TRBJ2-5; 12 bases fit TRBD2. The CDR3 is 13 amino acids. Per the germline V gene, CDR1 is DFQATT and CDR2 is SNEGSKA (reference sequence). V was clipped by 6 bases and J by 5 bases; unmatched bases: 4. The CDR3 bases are TGCAGTGCAAGGACTAGCGGGATTGAGACCCAGTACTTC. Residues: CSARTSGIETQYF.

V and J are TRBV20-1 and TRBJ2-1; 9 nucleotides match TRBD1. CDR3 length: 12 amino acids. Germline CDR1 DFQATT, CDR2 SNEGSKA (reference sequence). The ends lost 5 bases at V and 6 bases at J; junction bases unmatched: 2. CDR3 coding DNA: TGCAGTGCTTGGGACAGGGTCAATGAGCAGTTCTTC. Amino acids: CSAWDRVNEQFF.

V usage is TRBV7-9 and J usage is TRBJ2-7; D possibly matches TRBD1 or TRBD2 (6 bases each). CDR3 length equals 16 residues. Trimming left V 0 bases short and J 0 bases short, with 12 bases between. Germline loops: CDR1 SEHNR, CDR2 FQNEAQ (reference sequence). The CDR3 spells CASSLAGGGRSYEQYF. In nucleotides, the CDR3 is TGTGCCAGCAGCTTAGCAGGAGGGGGTCGCTCCTACGAGCAGTACTTC. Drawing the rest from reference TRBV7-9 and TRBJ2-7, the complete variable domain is DTGVSQNPRHKITKRGQNVTFRCDPISEHNRLYWYRQTLGQGPEFLTYFQNEAQLEKSRLLSDRFSAERPKGSFSTLEIQRTEQGDSAMYLCASSLAGGGRSYEQYFGPGTRLTVT.

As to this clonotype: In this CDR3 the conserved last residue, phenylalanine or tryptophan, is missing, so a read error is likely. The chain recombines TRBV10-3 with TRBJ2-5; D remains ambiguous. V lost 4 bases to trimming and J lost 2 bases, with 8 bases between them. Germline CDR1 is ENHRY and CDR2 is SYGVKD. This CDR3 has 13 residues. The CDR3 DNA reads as TGTGCCATCAGTGGCAGAGAACAAGAGACCCAGTACTTA. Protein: CAISGREQETQYL.

CDR3 residues: CASSSDSPGNTIYF. The CDR3 DNA follows: TGTGCCAGCAGCTCCGATAGCCCTGGAAACACCATATATTTT. The chain links TRBV7-9 to TRBJ1-3; D gene ambiguous. Germline V gives CDR1 SEHNR, CDR2 FQNEAQ (reference sequence). The V and J ends lost 4 bases and 2 bases respectively, with 9 bases between them. CDR3 length equals 14 residues.

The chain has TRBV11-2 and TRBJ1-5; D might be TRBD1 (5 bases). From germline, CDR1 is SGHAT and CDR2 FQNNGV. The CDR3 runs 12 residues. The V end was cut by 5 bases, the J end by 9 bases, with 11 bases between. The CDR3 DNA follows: TGTGCCAGCAGCCTATTAACAGGGCCCCAGCATTTT. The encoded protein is CASSLLTGPQHF.

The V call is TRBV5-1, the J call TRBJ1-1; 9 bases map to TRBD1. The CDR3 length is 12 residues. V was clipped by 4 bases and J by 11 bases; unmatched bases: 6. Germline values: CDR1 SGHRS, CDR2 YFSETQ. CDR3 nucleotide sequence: TGCGCCAGCAGCCTGGACAGGGGTGCGGCTTTCTTT. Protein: CASSLDRGAAFF.

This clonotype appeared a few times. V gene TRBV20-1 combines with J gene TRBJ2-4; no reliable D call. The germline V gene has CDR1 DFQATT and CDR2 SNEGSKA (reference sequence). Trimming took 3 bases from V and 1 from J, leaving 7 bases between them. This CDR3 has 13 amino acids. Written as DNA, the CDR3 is TGCAGTGCTAGGCGTGGGGCCAAAAACATTCAGTACTTC. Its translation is CSARRGAKNIQYF.

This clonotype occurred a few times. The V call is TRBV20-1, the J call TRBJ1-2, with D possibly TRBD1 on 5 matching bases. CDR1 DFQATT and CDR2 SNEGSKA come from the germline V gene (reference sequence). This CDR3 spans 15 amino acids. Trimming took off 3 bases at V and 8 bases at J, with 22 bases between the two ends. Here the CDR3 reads CSARGTDPRNPGYTF. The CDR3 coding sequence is TGCAGTGCTAGGGGGACCGATCCCCGAAACCCCGGCTACACCTTC.

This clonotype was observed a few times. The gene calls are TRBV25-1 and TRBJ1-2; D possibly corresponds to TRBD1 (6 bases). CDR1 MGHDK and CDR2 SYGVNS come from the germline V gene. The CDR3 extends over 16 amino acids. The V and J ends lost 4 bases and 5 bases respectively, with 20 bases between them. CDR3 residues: CASSASARGAHYGYTF. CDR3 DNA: TGTGCCAGCAGTGCCTCAGCGAGGGGGGCTCATTATGGCTACACCTTC.

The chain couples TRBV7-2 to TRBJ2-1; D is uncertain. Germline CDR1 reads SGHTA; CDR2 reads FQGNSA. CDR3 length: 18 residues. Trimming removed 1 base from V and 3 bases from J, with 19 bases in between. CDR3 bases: TGTGCCAGCAGCTTAGTCTCCCGGAAACACCCCTACTACAATGAGCAGTTCTTC. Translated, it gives CASSLVSRKHPYYNEQFF.

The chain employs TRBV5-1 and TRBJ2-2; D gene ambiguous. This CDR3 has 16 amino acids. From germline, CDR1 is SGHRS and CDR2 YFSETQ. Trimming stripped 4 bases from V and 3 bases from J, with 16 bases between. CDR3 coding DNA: TGCGCCAGCAGCCCGCAAGTTGGAGTTGACACCGGGGAGCTGTTTTTT. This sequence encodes CASSPQVGVDTGELFF.

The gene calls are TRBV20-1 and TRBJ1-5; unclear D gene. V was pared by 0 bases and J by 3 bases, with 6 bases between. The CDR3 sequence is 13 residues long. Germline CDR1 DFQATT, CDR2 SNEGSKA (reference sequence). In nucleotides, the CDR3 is TGCAGTGCTAGAGACAGGTACAATCAGCCCCAGCATTTT. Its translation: CSARDRYNQPQHF.

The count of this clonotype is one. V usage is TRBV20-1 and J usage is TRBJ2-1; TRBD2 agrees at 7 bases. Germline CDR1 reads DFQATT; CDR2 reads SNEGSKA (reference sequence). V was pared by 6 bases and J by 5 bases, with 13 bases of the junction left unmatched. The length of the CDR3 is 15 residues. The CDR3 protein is CSAQFWAGVNNEQFF. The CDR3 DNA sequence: TGCAGTGCCCAGTTCTGGGCGGGAGTCAACAATGAGCAGTTCTTC.

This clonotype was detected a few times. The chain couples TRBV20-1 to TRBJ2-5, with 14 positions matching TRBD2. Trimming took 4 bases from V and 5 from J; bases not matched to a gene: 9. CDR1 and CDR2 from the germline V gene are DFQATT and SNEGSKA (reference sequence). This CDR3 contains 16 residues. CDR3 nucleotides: TGCAGTGCTACCTGGACTAGCGGGAGGTCACGGGAGACCCAGTACTTC. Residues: CSATWTSGRSRETQYF.

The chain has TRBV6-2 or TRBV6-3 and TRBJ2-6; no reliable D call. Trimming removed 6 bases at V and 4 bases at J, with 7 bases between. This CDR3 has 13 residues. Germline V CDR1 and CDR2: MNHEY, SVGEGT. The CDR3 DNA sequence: TGTGCCAGCAGATCAGACGGGGCCAACGTCCTGACTTTC. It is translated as CASRSDGANVLTF.

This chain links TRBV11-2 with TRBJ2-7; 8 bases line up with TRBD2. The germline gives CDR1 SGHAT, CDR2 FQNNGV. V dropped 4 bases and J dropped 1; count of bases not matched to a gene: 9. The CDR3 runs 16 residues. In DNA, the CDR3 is TGTGCCAGCAGCTGGGGGTGGGGCGGGAGGTCCTACGAGCAGTACTTC. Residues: CASSWGWGGRSYEQYF.

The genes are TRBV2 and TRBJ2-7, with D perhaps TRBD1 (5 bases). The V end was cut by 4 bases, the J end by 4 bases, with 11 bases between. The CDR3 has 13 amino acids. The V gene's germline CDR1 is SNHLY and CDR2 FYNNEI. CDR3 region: CASSGGYNYEQYF. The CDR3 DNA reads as TGTGCCAGCAGTGGGGGCTACAATTACGAGCAGTACTTC. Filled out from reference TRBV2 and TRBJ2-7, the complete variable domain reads EPEVTQTPSHQVTQMGQEVILRCVPISNHLYFYWYRQILGQKVEFLVSFYNNEISEKSEIFDDQFSVERPDGSNFTLKIRSTKLEDSAMYFCASSGGYNYEQYFGPGTRLTVT.

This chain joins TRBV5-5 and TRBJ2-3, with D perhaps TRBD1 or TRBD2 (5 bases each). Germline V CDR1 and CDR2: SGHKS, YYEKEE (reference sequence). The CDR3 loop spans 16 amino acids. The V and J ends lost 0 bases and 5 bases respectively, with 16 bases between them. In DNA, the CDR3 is TGTGCCAGCAGCTTGGTGTGGGGGACGGTGTTAGATACGCAGTATTTT. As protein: CASSLVWGTVLDTQYF.

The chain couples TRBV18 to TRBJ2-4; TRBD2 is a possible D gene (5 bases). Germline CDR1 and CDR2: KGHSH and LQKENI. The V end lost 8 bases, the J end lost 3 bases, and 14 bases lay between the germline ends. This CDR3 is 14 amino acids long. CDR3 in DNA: TGTGCCAGCGCGCCGACCGCGGGCAAAAACATTCAGTACTTC. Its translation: CASAPTAGKNIQYF.

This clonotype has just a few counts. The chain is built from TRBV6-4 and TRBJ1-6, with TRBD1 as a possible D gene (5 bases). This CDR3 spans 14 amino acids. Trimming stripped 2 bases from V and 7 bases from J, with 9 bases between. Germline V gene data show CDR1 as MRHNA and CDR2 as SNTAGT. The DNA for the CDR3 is TGTGCCAGCAGTGACGGGGGTGGGAATTCACCCCTCCACTTT. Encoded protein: CASSDGGGNSPLHF.

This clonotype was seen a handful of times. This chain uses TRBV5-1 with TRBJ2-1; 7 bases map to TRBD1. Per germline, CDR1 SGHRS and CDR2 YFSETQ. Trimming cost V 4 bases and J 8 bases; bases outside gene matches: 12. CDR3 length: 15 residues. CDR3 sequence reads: CASSGPGQPKDEQFF. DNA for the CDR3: TGCGCCAGCAGCGGGCCGGGACAGCCCAAGGATGAGCAGTTCTTC.

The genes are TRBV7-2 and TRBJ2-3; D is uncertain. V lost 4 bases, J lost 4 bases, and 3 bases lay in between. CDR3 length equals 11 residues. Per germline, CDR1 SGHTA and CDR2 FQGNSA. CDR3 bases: TGTGCCAGCAGCTCCTCAGATACGCAGTATTTT. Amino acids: CASSSSDTQYF.

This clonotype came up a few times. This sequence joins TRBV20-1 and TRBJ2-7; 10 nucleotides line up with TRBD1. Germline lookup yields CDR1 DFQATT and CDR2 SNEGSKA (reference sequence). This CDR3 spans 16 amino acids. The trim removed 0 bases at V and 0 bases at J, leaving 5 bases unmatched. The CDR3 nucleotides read TGCAGTGCTAGAGATATGAGGACAGGGGGCTCCTACGAGCAGTACTTC. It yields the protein CSARDMRTGGSYEQYF.

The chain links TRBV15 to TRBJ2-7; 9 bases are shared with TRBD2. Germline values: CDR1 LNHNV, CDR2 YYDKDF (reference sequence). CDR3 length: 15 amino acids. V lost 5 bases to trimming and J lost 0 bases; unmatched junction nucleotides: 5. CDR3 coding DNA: TGTGCCACCAGCCTTAGCGGGAGAAGCTCCTACGAGCAGTACTTC. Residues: CATSLSGRSSYEQYF.

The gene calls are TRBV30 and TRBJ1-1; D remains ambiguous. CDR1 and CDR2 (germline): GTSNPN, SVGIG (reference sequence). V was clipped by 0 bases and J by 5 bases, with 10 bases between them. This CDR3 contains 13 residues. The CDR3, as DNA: TGTGCCTGGAGTGTGGGAACTTATACTGAAGCTTTCTTT. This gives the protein CAWSVGTYTEAFF.

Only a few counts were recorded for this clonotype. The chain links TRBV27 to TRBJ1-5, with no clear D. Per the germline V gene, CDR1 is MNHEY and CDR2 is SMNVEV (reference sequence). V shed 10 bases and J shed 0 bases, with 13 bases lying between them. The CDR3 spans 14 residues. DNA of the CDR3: TGTGCCACTGCCTTGGGGAATAGCAATCAGCCCCAGCATTTT. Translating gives CATALGNSNQPQHF.

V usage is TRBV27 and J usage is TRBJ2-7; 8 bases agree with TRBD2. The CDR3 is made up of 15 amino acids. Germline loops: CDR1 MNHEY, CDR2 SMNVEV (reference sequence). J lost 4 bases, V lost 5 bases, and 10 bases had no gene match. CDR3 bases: TGTGCCAGCAGTCCCAGGGCAGCGGGAGCGTACGAGCAGTACTTC. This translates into CASSPRAAGAYEQYF.